These 30 T cell receptor beta chains came from one sample sequenced in a study of shared clonotypes between healthy human individuals. Sequencing used immunoSEQ multiplex PCR; TCRdb keeps in-frame clones, though not all of them. The sample gives more than 550,000 clones, around 70% of which show up once; over 1.5% is in the top ten. The sequenced material came from memory CD4+ T cells sorted from blood. Subset described: CD45RA-negative fraction. These receptors were obtained from a woman in her twenties or thirties in good health.

The chain combines TRBV29-1 with TRBJ2-7; D gene uncertain. The CDR3 totals 11 residues. The V gene's germline CDR1 is SQVTM and CDR2 ANQGSEA. V shed 3 bases and J shed 7 bases, with 10 bases lying between them. The CDR3 sequence: CSVEYRREQYF. CDR3 in DNA: TGCAGCGTTGAGTACCGACGGGAGCAGTACTTC.

The chain is built from TRBV5-1 and TRBJ2-3; D possibly corresponds to TRBD1 (5 bases). The CDR3 extends over 13 amino acids. Germline CDR1 is SGHRS and CDR2 is YFSETQ. V was shortened by 5 bases and J by 4 bases, with 11 bases between the two germline ends. CDR3 nucleotide sequence: TGCGCCAGCAGGGCCAGGGAACCAGATACGCAGTATTTT. Amino acids: CASRAREPDTQYF.

This clone was seen only a few times. This chain joins TRBV9 and TRBJ2-7; D is unclear. V was clipped by 0 bases and J by 5 bases, with 12 bases between them. Germline V gene lookup returns CDR1 SGDLS and CDR2 YYNGEE. The CDR3 is 14 residues long. This chain's CDR3 is CASSVAWGTHEQYF. The CDR3 bases are TGTGCCAGCAGCGTAGCTTGGGGAACCCACGAGCAGTACTTC.

This sequence joins TRBV29-1 and TRBJ2-1; either TRBD1 or TRBD2 may supply D (5 bases each). The germline V gene has CDR1 SQVTM and CDR2 ANQGSEA. The length of the CDR3 is 15 residues. Trimming pared 3 bases from V and 1 base from J, leaving 13 bases between. For the CDR3, the DNA is TGCAGCGTTGACAAGCAGGGCGGGTCCTACAATGAGCAGTTCTTC. Translating gives CSVDKQGGSYNEQFF.

To note about this clone: Germline is not matched at one junction end, which may reflect a read error. This chain links TRBV4-1 with TRBJ1-2, with D possibly matching TRBD1 (6 bases). Germline assignment: CDR1 MGHRA and CDR2 YSYEKL. This CDR3 has 12 residues. The DNA for the CDR3 is TGTGCCAGCAGCCCCCCGGAAGGGGGGGACACCTTC. Translated, it gives CASSPPEGGDTF.

V is TRBV21-1 and J is TRBJ1-1; the table's D call, TRBD1, was not checked against the DNA. TRBV21-1 is assigned pseudogene status. The CDR3 extends over 17 amino acids. CDR3 bases: TGTGCCAGCAGCAAAGTTGGGACAGGGGGGTGGTGTACTGAAGCTTTCTTT. It encodes CASSKVGTGGWCTEAFF.

V and J are TRBV19 and TRBJ1-4; D is uncertain. Germline CDR1 is LNHDA and CDR2 is SQIVND (reference sequence). Trimming stripped 6 bases from V and 6 bases from J, with 8 bases between. The CDR3 is 12 residues long. The CDR3 protein is CASRGLDEKLFF. The CDR3 coding sequence is TGTGCCAGTAGGGGTCTTGATGAAAAACTGTTTTTT.

This sequence joins TRBV7-8 and TRBJ2-7, with no clear D. The CDR3 has 15 residues. The V end lost 5 bases, the J end lost 0 bases, and 14 bases lay between the germline ends. Germline V gene lookup returns CDR1 SGHVS and CDR2 FQNEAQ. As DNA, the CDR3 is TGTGCCAGCAGCCGGACCTCTCAGAGCTCCTACGAGCAGTACTTC. Amino acid sequence: CASSRTSQSSYEQYF.

This chain joins TRBV11-2 and TRBJ2-5, with D possibly matching TRBD2 (6 bases). Trimming shortened V by 4 bases and J by 5 bases, and 11 bases separated the two germline ends. CDR3 length: 13 residues. CDR1 is SGHAT, CDR2 FQNNGV, per germline. The CDR3 here is CASSSGLSETQYF. The CDR3 nucleotides read TGTGCCAGCAGCTCGGGACTCTCCGAGACCCAGTACTTC.

V gene TRBV28 combines with J gene TRBJ2-3; a weak D match, TRBD2 (5 bases). Germline V lookup: CDR1 MDHEN, CDR2 SYDVKM. This CDR3 region has 17 residues. Trimming took 6 bases from V and 0 from J, leaving 19 bases between them. The CDR3 DNA reads as TGTGCCAGCAGGGACTCCCCGGGCAAGAGCAGCACAGATACGCAGTATTTT. It codes for CASRDSPGKSSTDTQYF.

This clone was counted a few times. The rearrangement links TRBV2 to TRBJ1-2; TRBD1 might be the D (5 bases). This CDR3 is built from 14 residues. Germline-derived CDR1 and CDR2 are SNHLY and FYNNEI. Trimming stripped 4 bases from V and 3 bases from J, with 12 bases between. The CDR3 DNA reads TGTGCCAGCAGTGGCCAGGGTGGGTACTATGGCTACACCTTC. It encodes CASSGQGGYYGYTF.

V gene TRBV5-1 combines with J gene TRBJ1-1; D unresolved. Germline values: CDR1 SGHRS, CDR2 YFSETQ. This CDR3 is 14 amino acids long. V was trimmed by 1 base and J by 8 bases, leaving 15 bases between them. CDR3 sequence reads: CASSLILPTGEAFF. The CDR3 nucleotides read TGCGCCAGCAGCTTGATTCTCCCTACGGGGGAAGCTTTCTTT.

The chain uses TRBV5-1 and TRBJ2-5; D is ambiguous. Germline V lookup: CDR1 SGHRS, CDR2 YFSETQ. This CDR3 comprises 14 residues. Trimming removed 4 bases at V and 1 base at J, with 11 bases between. CDR3 protein: CASSNGYSQETQYF. In DNA, the CDR3 is TGCGCCAGCAGCAATGGGTATTCCCAAGAGACCCAGTACTTC.

The CDR3 region has the DNA TGTGCCAGCAGCTTAATCGAAGGGAATGAGCAGTTCTTC. Its translation: CASSLIEGNEQFF. V usage is TRBV7-9 and J usage is TRBJ2-1; D is undetermined. Germline CDR1 and CDR2: SEHNR and FQNEAQ (reference sequence). Trimming removed 2 bases from V and 7 bases from J, with 9 bases in between. The CDR3 sequence is 13 residues long.

The CDR3: CASSSRTSGRYNEQFF. CDR3 coding DNA: TGTGCCAGCAGCTCAAGGACTAGCGGGAGGTACAATGAGCAGTTCTTC. The chain links TRBV11-2 to TRBJ2-1, with TRBD2 identical over 14 bases. Germline CDR1 SGHAT, CDR2 FQNNGV. The V and J ends lost 4 bases and 4 bases, in that order; junction bases with no gene match: 3. The CDR3 is made up of 16 amino acids.

The V gene is TRBV18, the J gene TRBJ1-1, with TRBD1 matching 11 bases. J was trimmed by 6 bases and V by 2 bases; bases with no gene match: 5. The CDR3 extends over 15 amino acids. Germline assignment: CDR1 KGHSH and CDR2 LQKENI. The CDR3 sequence: CASSPGQGALAEAFF. The CDR3 coding sequence is TGTGCCAGCTCACCAGGACAGGGGGCGTTAGCTGAAGCTTTCTTT.

The V gene is TRBV2, the J gene TRBJ1-2; 7 bases line up with TRBD1. V lost 6 bases to trimming and J lost 0 bases; unmatched junction nucleotides: 7. Germline V CDR1 and CDR2: SNHLY, FYNNEI. The CDR3 has 15 residues. The CDR3 nucleotides are TGTGCCAGCAGGGCCGTGGACAGGACTAACTATGGCTACACCTTC. Protein: CASRAVDRTNYGYTF.

In its sample, this clone was seen once. The chain carries TRBV5-1 and TRBJ2-1, with TRBD2 identical over 12 bases. The CDR3 extends over 16 amino acids. The junction had 9 bases not matched to a gene; V was cut back by 3 bases and J by 8 bases. The germline V gene encodes CDR1 SGHRS and CDR2 YFSETQ. CDR3 amino acids: CASSWLLAGGLDEQFF. The DNA of the CDR3 is TGCGCCAGCAGCTGGCTACTAGCGGGAGGATTGGATGAGCAGTTCTTC.

The rearrangement uses TRBV2 and TRBJ2-7; a possible D gene is TRBD1 (5 bases). In germline, CDR1 is SNHLY, CDR2 FYNNEI. The CDR3 runs 14 residues. V was trimmed by 6 bases and J by 0 bases, leaving 12 bases between them. CDR3 DNA sequence: TGTGCCAGCAGGCCGACAGAGAGCTCCTACGAGCAGTACTTC. Protein sequence: CASRPTESSYEQYF.

The rearrangement uses TRBV7-8 and TRBJ2-3; D is undetermined. The CDR3 has 14 amino acids. V was pared by 4 bases and J by 1 base, with 9 bases between. CDR1 is SGHVS and CDR2 is FQNEAQ in the germline V gene. In DNA form, the CDR3 reads TGTGCCAGCAGCTCCAGTTTACGCACAGATACGCAGTATTTT. It encodes CASSSSLRTDTQYF.

The V and J genes are TRBV28 and TRBJ2-1, with 8 bases aligning to TRBD1. V gave up 4 bases and J gave up 7 bases; unmatched junction bases: 12. The germline V gene encodes CDR1 MDHEN and CDR2 SYDVKM. The CDR3 is made up of 16 amino acids. The CDR3 spells CASSSSGTGGTNEQFF. The CDR3, as DNA: TGTGCCAGCAGTTCATCTGGGACAGGAGGGACAAATGAGCAGTTCTTC.

The genes are TRBV2 and TRBJ2-7, with 14 bases aligning to TRBD2. The CDR3 runs to 15 residues. The germline CDR1 and CDR2 sequences are SNHLY and FYNNEI. After removal of 4 bases from V and 6 bases from J, the junction contained 5 bases not matched to a gene. The CDR3 protein is CASSAQGLAGVEQYF. The DNA for the CDR3 is TGTGCCAGCAGTGCCCAGGGACTAGCGGGAGTCGAGCAGTACTTC.

The chain couples TRBV27 to TRBJ1-1, with D possibly being TRBD1 (6 bases). The V gene's germline CDR1 is MNHEY and CDR2 SMNVEV (reference sequence). V was trimmed by 2 bases and J by 1 base, leaving 8 bases between them. This CDR3 spans 14 amino acids. The CDR3 DNA reads as TGTGCCAGCAGTTTACACAGGGAGAACACTGAAGCTTTCTTT. This encodes CASSLHRENTEAFF.

This sequence joins TRBV7-9 and TRBJ1-1, with unresolved D. The CDR3 spans 14 residues. Germline-derived CDR1 and CDR2 are SEHNR and FQNEAQ (reference sequence). Deletions cut 5 bases from V and 5 bases from J, with 15 bases between. The CDR3 reads CASSQGLRETEAFF. In DNA, the CDR3 is TGTGCCAGCAGCCAAGGATTAAGGGAAACTGAAGCTTTCTTT.

This sequence joins TRBV6-6 and TRBJ2-7, with 8 positions matching TRBD1. Losses at the gene ends were 2 bases for V and 6 bases for J; bases not matched to a gene: 9. From germline, CDR1 is MNHNY and CDR2 SVGAGI (reference sequence). The CDR3 contains 15 residues. The CDR3 DNA follows: TGTGCCAGCAGTTACAGGACAGGGTCGACGGGCGAGCAGTACTTC. This encodes CASSYRTGSTGEQYF.

The chain recombines TRBV19 with TRBJ2-1; 13 nucleotides agree with TRBD2. Losses at the gene ends were 5 bases for V and 3 bases for J; bases not matched to a gene: 10. Germline loops: CDR1 LNHDA, CDR2 SQIVND (reference sequence). CDR3 size: 18 residues. The CDR3 DNA follows: TGTGCCAGTAGTCGGGGACAGGGACTAGCGGGACTCTACAATGAGCAGTTCTTC. This encodes CASSRGQGLAGLYNEQFF.

The table lists this clone with many counts. The chain combines TRBV14 with TRBJ1-1; a weak D match, TRBD1 (6 bases). CDR3 size: 17 residues. Germline values: CDR1 SGHDN, CDR2 FVKESK. Deletions cut 1 base from V and 1 base from J, with 16 bases between. The CDR3 is CASSQGYSWGRNTEAFF. As DNA, the CDR3 is TGTGCCAGCAGCCAAGGTTATTCGTGGGGGCGGAACACTGAAGCTTTCTTT.

This clone turned up a few times. The J gene is TRBJ1-4, the V gene TRBV28; 9 bases fit TRBD1. The J segment lost 7 bases and the V segment lost 5 bases, leaving 2 bases of the junction unmatched. There are 13 residues in the CDR3. Germline lookup yields CDR1 MDHEN and CDR2 SYDVKM. The CDR3 reads CASSTGGFEKLFF. CDR3 DNA sequence: TGTGCCAGCAGTACAGGGGGCTTTGAAAAACTGTTTTTT.

J is TRBJ2-7 and V is TRBV11-2; D remains unclear. Germline V gene data show CDR1 as SGHAT and CDR2 as FQNNGV. Trimming pared 1 base from V and 2 bases from J, leaving 12 bases between. This CDR3 is 15 amino acids long. As DNA, the CDR3 is TGTGCCAGCAGCTTAGGTGCCGGGCTCACCTACGAGCAGTACTTC. It encodes CASSLGAGLTYEQYF.

This chain joins TRBV6-1 and TRBJ1-3, with D unresolved. The germline V and J ends were trimmed by 2 bases and 0 bases, with 8 bases remaining between them. Looked up from germline, CDR1 is MNHNS and CDR2 is SASEGT. This CDR3 is built from 15 residues. The CDR3 loop reads CASSEFRSSGNTIYF. Here the CDR3 DNA reads TGTGCCAGCAGTGAATTCCGGAGCTCTGGAAACACCATATATTTT.